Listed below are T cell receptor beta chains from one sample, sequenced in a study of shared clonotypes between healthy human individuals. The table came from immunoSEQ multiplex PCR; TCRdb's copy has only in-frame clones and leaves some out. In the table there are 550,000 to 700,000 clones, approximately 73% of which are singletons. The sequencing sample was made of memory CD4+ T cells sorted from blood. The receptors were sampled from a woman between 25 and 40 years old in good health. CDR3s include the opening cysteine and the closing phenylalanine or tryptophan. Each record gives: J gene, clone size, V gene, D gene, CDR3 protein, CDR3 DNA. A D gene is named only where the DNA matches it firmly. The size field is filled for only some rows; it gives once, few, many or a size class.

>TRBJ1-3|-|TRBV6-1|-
CASSGLGIDTIYF
TGTGCCAGCAGTGGCCTTGGTATCGACACCATATATTTT
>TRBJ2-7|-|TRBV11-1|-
CASSPLDGSSGEQYF
TGTGCCAGCAGCCCGTTAGACGGGAGCTCGGGCGAGCAGTACTTC
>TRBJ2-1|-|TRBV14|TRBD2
CASSQKVLGLVSSEQFF
TGTGCCAGCAGCCAAAAAGTTTTAGGACTAGTTTCCAGTGAGCAGTTCTTC
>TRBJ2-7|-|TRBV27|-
CASSLISVRNEQYF
TGTGCCAGCAGTTTAATATCAGTGCGGAACGAGCAGTACTTC
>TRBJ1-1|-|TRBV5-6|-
CASSLGSGTEAFF
TGTGCCAGCAGCTTGGGATCGGGGACTGAAGCTTTCTTT
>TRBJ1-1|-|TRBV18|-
CASSPKVTEAFF
TGTGCCAGCTCACCAAAAGTCACTGAAGCTTTCTTT
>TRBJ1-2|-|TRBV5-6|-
CASRLRGVLGGYTF
TGTGCCAGCCGCCTTCGGGGAGTCTTGGGTGGCTACACCTTC
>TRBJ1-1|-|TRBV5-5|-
CASLEGKHTEAFF
TGTGCCAGTTTAGAAGGGAAGCACACTGAAGCTTTCTTT
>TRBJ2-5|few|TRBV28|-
CASSSPATRDRGTQYF
TGTGCCAGCTCTTCCCCGGCGACTAGGGACCGGGGGACCCAGTACTTC
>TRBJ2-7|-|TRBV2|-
CASSRDGEQYF
TGTGCCAGCAGTAGAGACGGGGAGCAGTACTTC
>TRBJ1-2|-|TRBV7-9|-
CASSPSGARGWGGYTF
TGTGCCAGCAGCCCCTCGGGGGCTAGGGGATGGGGTGGCTACACCTTC
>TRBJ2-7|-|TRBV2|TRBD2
CASEGTNSYEQYF
TGTGCCAGCGAAGGGACTAACTCCTACGAGCAGTACTTC
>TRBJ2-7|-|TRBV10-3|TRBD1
CAISPTGDEQYF
TGTGCCATCAGTCCGACAGGGGACGAGCAGTACTTC
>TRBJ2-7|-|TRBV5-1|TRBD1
CASSFGTGTGEDEQYF
TGCGCCAGCAGCTTTGGTACCGGGACAGGGGAGGACGAGCAGTACTTC
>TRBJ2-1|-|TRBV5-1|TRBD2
CASSPKSGTLYNEQFF
TGCGCCAGCAGCCCTAAAAGCGGGACCCTCTACAATGAGCAGTTCTTC
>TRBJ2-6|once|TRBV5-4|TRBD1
CASRPGQTHSGANVLTF
TGTGCCAGCAGGCCGGGACAGACTCACTCTGGGGCCAACGTCCTGACTTTC
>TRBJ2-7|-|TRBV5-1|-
CASSLGIAEPYEQYF
TGCGCCAGCAGCTTAGGTATAGCGGAACCCTACGAGCAGTACTTC
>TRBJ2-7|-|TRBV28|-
CASSFGGSYEQYF
TGTGCCAGCAGTTTCGGGGGTTCCTACGAGCAGTACTTC
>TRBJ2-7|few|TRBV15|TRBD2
CATSRDRGLAGNSYEQYF
TGTGCCACCAGCAGAGATAGGGGACTAGCGGGCAACTCCTACGAGCAGTACTTC
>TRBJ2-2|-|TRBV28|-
CASSLPGDNTGELFF
TGTGCCAGCAGTTTACCAGGGGATAACACCGGGGAGCTGTTTTTT
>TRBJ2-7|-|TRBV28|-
CATLRAGYGYEQYF
TGTGCCACCCTTAGGGCCGGTTACGGGTACGAGCAGTACTTC
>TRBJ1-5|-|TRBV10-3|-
CAISARDSRNQPQHF
TGTGCCATCAGCGCCCGCGACAGCCGCAATCAGCCCCAGCATTTT
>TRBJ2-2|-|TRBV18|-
CASSPLPRSTGELFF
TGTGCCAGCTCACCCCTCCCGCGGAGCACCGGGGAGCTGTTTTTT
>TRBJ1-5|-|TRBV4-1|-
CASSQDPRQPQHF
TGCGCCAGCAGCCAAGATCCGAGGCAGCCCCAGCATTTT
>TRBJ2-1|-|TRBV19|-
CASSSANIEQFF
TGTGCCAGTAGTTCTGCGAACATTGAGCAGTTCTTC
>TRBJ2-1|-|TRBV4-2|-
CASSLGAAFNEQFF
TGTGCCAGCAGCTTAGGGGCTGCCTTCAATGAGCAGTTCTTC
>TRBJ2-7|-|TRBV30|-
CAWKESVMFGYEQYF
TGTGCCTGGAAAGAATCAGTAATGTTTGGTTACGAGCAGTACTTC
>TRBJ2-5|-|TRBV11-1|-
CASSLVIQETQYF
TGTGCCAGCAGCTTAGTGATCCAAGAGACCCAGTACTTC
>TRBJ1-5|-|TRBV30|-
CAWSVPGGGQPQHF
TGTGCCTGGAGTGTACCGGGGGGAGGCCAGCCCCAGCATTTT
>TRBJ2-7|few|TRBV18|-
CASSPLPGWGSYEQYF
TGTGCCAGCTCACCGCTGCCGGGGTGGGGCTCCTACGAGCAGTACTTC
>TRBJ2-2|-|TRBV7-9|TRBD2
CASSPLAGAIGELFF
TGTGCCAGCAGCCCCCTAGCGGGAGCGATCGGGGAGCTGTTTTTT
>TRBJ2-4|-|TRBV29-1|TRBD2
CSVEARGGGIQYF
TGCAGCGTTGAAGCTCGGGGGGGAGGCATTCAGTACTTC
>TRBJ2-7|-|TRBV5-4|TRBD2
CASSKTSGMVGEQYF
TGTGCCAGCAGCAAAACTAGCGGGATGGTTGGCGAGCAGTACTTC
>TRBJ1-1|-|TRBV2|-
CASSVRGDSEAFF
TGTGCCAGCAGTGTTCGGGGAGACAGTGAAGCTTTCTTT
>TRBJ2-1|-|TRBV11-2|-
CASSLPGSSYNEQFF
TGTGCCAGCAGCTTGCCGGGATCCTCCTACAATGAGCAGTTCTTC
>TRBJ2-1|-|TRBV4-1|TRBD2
CASSHPLKAGVYNEQFF
TGCGCCAGCAGCCACCCCTTAAAAGCGGGAGTTTACAATGAGCAGTTCTTC
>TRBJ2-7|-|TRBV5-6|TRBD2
CASSGGLNEQYF
TGTGCCAGCAGCGGGGGACTAAACGAGCAGTACTTC
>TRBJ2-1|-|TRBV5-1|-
CASSFSSGAYNEQFF
TGCGCCAGCAGCTTCTCAAGCGGTGCCTACAATGAGCAGTTCTTC
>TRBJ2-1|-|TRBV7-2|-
CASSLGGIGDEQFF
TGTGCCAGCAGCTTGGGGGGTATAGGGGATGAGCAGTTCTTC
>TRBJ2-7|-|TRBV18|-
CASSPTLATYEQYF
TGTGCCAGCTCACCAACCCTAGCCACCTACGAGCAGTACTTC
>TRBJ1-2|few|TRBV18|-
CASSPSETQVGGYTF
TGTGCCAGCTCACCAAGCGAGACCCAGGTGGGGGGCTACACCTTC
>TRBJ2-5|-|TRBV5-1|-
CASSLGNSRETQYF
TGCGCCAGCAGCCTCGGGAACTCCAGGGAGACCCAGTACTTC
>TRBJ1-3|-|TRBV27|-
CASRRTASGNTIYF
TGTGCCAGCAGGCGGACAGCCTCTGGAAACACCATATATTTT
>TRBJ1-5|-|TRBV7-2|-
CASSLSREQPQHF
TGTGCCAGCAGCTTAAGCAGGGAGCAGCCCCAGCATTTT
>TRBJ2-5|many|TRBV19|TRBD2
CASSRGGVIGETQYF
TGTGCCAGTAGCCGCGGGGGGGTCATAGGCGAGACCCAGTACTTC
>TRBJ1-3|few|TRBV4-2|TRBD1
CASSRDRGLGNTIYF
TGTGCCAGCAGCCGAGACAGGGGGCTTGGAAACACCATATATTTT
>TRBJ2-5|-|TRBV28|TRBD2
CASRTAGGLLPQETQYF
TGTGCCAGCAGAACAGCGGGAGGGCTACTACCCCAAGAGACCCAGTACTTC
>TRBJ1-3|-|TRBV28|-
CASRGPLSGNTIYF
TGTGCCAGCAGGGGGCCGCTCTCTGGAAACACCATATATTTT
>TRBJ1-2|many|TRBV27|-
CASRGSHGGYTF
TGTGCCAGCAGGGGCTCCCATGGAGGCTACACCTTC
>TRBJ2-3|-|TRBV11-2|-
CASSFVADTQYF
TGTGCCAGCAGCTTTGTGGCAGATACGCAGTATTTT
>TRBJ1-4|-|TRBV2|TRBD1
CASSLTGANEKLFF
TGTGCCAGCAGCTTGACAGGGGCTAATGAAAAACTGTTTTTT
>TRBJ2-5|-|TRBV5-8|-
CASSLPRGGKETQYF
TGTGCCAGCAGCCTACCTCGTGGCGGTAAAGAGACCCAGTACTTC
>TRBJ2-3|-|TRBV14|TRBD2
CASSPRTSPGLAGGRPDTQYF
TGTGCCAGCAGCCCCCGAACGAGTCCGGGACTAGCGGGAGGGCGTCCAGATACGCAGTATTTT
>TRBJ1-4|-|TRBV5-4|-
CASSQAGTVYEKLFF
TGTGCCAGCAGCCAAGCCGGGACCGTGTATGAAAAACTGTTTTTT